This TCR beta chain was obtained from a study of blood T cells in healthy people across ages. Total RNA amounts of at least 6 micrograms were extracted per sample. The authors ran a second PCR of about 6 to 11 cycles using a sample-barcoded 5' primer and a J-beta primer mix. In TCRdb, the 5' RACE reads were re-called with MiXCR into one record per CDR3 protein. The table has 550,000 to 800,000 distinct CDR3 sequences, less than 40% seen once; the top ten hold less than 20%. The sequence derives from a woman of 80 years or more in good health. The specimen was blood.

The CDR3 protein is CASSLERGGDNEQYF. The CDR3 bases are TGTGCCAGCAGCCTGGAGCGGGGGGGTGACAATGAGCAGTACTTC. The chain recombines TRBV11-2 with TRBJ2-7; 10 bases are shared with TRBD2. CDR1 is SGHAT and CDR2 is FQNNGV in the germline V gene. V was pared by 5 bases and J by 7 bases, with 11 bases of the junction left unmatched. The CDR3 is 15 amino acids.